These 22 T cell receptor beta chains share one sample of origin, sequenced in a study of blood T cell repertoires in COVID-19. The protocol was immunoSEQ multiplex PCR, while the TCRdb copy is restricted to in-frame clones and leaves out a portion. The repertoire has 250,000 or so clones, about 90% of them found once; the top ten carry roughly a tenth. The sample consisted of PBMCs or T cells enriched from blood (not recorded which). The receptors here all came from a man aged 25-45 years who had recovered from COVID-19.

The V and J genes are TRBV5-5 and TRBJ1-6; TRBD1 is a possible D gene (6 bases). The germline CDR1 and CDR2 sequences are SGHKS and YYEKEE (reference sequence). CDR3 length: 16 residues. V gave up 2 bases and J gave up 5 bases, with 14 bases separating them. CDR3 loop: CASSFLGAPNNSPLHF. For the CDR3, the DNA is TGTGCCAGCAGCTTCTTGGGGGCCCCAAATAATTCACCCCTCCACTTT.

The rearrangement links TRBV3-1 (or the pseudogene TRBV3-2) to TRBJ2-1; TRBD1 matches at 7 bases. From germline, CDR1 is LGHDT and CDR2 YNNKEL (reference sequence). There are 15 residues in the CDR3. J gave up 6 bases and V 1 base, and 6 bases lay outside the gene matches. This chain's CDR3 is CASSQGTGRSNEQFF. For the CDR3, the DNA is TGTGCCAGCAGCCAAGGGACAGGTCGGAGCAATGAGCAGTTCTTC.

The chain joins TRBV11-2 to TRBJ1-4; TRBD1 agrees at 8 bases. Trimming removed 1 base from V and 11 bases from J; junction bases left unmatched: 15. Germline CDR1 is SGHAT and CDR2 is FQNNGV. The CDR3 loop spans 17 amino acids. The CDR3 DNA sequence: TGTGCCAGCAGCTTAGTTGCGGCGGACAGGGCGGGAGGGAAACTGTTTTTT. This codes for CASSLVAADRAGGKLFF.

Turning to this clone: One end of the junction is discordant with germline, which a read error may explain. The chain joins TRBV3-1 (or the pseudogene TRBV3-2) to TRBJ2-7; maybe TRBD1 (6 bases). The CDR3 has 12 residues. The V gene's germline CDR1 is LGHDT and CDR2 YNNKEL (reference sequence). The CDR3 loop reads CASSQDDRPSQF. Here the CDR3 DNA reads TGTGCCAGCAGCCAAGATGACAGGCCTTCCCAGTTC.

The chain couples TRBV19 to TRBJ2-4; D is unclear. The CDR3 spans 15 residues. V shed 2 bases and J shed 0 bases, with 8 bases lying between them. Germline V gene data show CDR1 as LNHDA and CDR2 as SQIVND (reference sequence). The CDR3 DNA reads as TGTGCCAGTAGTATATTTATCGGAGCCAAAAACATTCAGTACTTC. This codes for CASSIFIGAKNIQYF.

The chain links TRBV5-8 to TRBJ2-1; D uncertain. The germline V gene has CDR1 SGHTS and CDR2 YDEGEE. V was shortened by 4 bases and J by 7 bases, with 18 bases between the two germline ends. This CDR3 has 15 residues. CDR3 bases: TGTGCCAGCAGCACCTACCTCCTAATTAAAAATGAGCAGTTCTTC. Its protein product is CASSTYLLIKNEQFF.

The chain combines TRBV10-2 with TRBJ2-7; possible D gene TRBD2, 7 bases. CDR3 length equals 15 residues. Germline-derived CDR1 and CDR2 are WSHSY and SAAADI. Trimming took 4 bases from V and 1 from J, leaving 14 bases between them. Here the CDR3 DNA reads TGCGCCAGCAGTGCGGGGAGGGGGGAGTCCTACGAGCAGTACTTC. This encodes CASSAGRGESYEQYF.

This chain uses TRBV10-2 with TRBJ2-7, with 7 positions matching TRBD2. Trimming took 0 bases from V and 9 from J; bases not matched to a gene: 5. From germline, CDR1 is WSHSY and CDR2 SAAADI. The CDR3 has 13 residues. CDR3 loop: CASSESSSGRQYF. Written as DNA, the CDR3 is TGCGCCAGCAGTGAGTCGTCTAGCGGTCGGCAGTACTTC.

The chain is built from TRBV5-8 and TRBJ2-5, with 10 bases that match TRBD2. The trim removed 2 bases at V and 1 base at J, leaving 8 bases unmatched. The CDR3 length is 17 residues. Germline CDR1 SGHTS, CDR2 YDEGEE. The CDR3 spells CASSFGLAGVGQETQYF. The CDR3, as DNA: TGTGCCAGCAGCTTCGGGCTAGCGGGAGTCGGCCAAGAGACCCAGTACTTC.

This clone was seen just once. The chain carries TRBV2 and TRBJ2-7; 8 bases line up with TRBD2. The junction had 12 bases not matched to a gene; V was cut back by 8 bases and J by 3 bases. The germline V gene encodes CDR1 SNHLY and CDR2 FYNNEI. The length of the CDR3 is 15 residues. DNA for the CDR3: TGTGCCAGCGTCCAGGTAGCGGGGAATATCTACGAGCAGTACTTC. This gives the protein CASVQVAGNIYEQYF. The variable domain in full, completed from reference TRBV2 and TRBJ2-7, reads EPEVTQTPSHQVTQMGQEVILRCVPISNHLYFYWYRQILGQKVEFLVSFYNNEISEKSEIFDDQFSVERPDGSNFTLKIRSTKLEDSAMYFCASVQVAGNIYEQYFGPGTRLTVT.

V gene TRBV27 combines with J gene TRBJ2-7, with 8 bases that match TRBD1. Germline CDR1 is MNHEY and CDR2 is SMNVEV (reference sequence). J was trimmed by 6 bases and V by 5 bases; bases with no gene match: 3. CDR3 length: 12 amino acids. CDR3 amino acids: CASSPDRGEQYF. Written as DNA, the CDR3 is TGTGCCAGCAGTCCCGACAGGGGCGAGCAGTACTTC.

This clone was observed a single time. The rearrangement uses TRBV6-4 and TRBJ2-2, with 11 bases that match TRBD1. V shed 6 bases, J shed 5 bases, and the junction held 5 bases outside the gene matches. The CDR3 runs 15 residues. Germline lookup yields CDR1 MRHNA and CDR2 SNTAGT. CDR3 nucleotide sequence: TGTGCCAGCAGCCCGGGACAGGGGGAAACCGGGGAGCTGTTTTTT. Translating gives CASSPGQGETGELFF.

The J gene is TRBJ2-7, the V gene TRBV7-2; 8 bases are shared with TRBD2. CDR3 length equals 15 residues. The trim removed 5 bases at V and 3 bases at J, leaving 9 bases unmatched. CDR1 and CDR2 from the germline V gene are SGHTA and FQGNSA. The DNA for the CDR3 is TGTGCCAGCAGCCGTCCCGGGGGGGGGAGCTACGAGCAGTACTTC. Translating gives CASSRPGGGSYEQYF.

This sequence joins TRBV10-3 and TRBJ2-1, with 8 positions matching TRBD2. Per the germline V gene, CDR1 is ENHRY and CDR2 is SYGVKD. This CDR3 contains 14 residues. V shed 6 bases and J 3 bases; nucleotides not matched to a gene: 4. The CDR3 reads CAIRAGEIYNEQFF. CDR3 bases: TGTGCCATCAGAGCGGGGGAGATCTACAATGAGCAGTTCTTC.

This clone was picked up one time. This chain links TRBV5-1 with TRBJ2-3; possibly TRBD1 for D (5 bases). There are 15 residues in the CDR3. Trimming took off 2 bases at V and 4 bases at J, with 14 bases between the two ends. The V gene's germline CDR1 is SGHRS and CDR2 YFSETQ. CDR3 residues: CASSLTTESADTQYF. The CDR3 DNA sequence: TGCGCCAGCAGCTTAACGACAGAATCGGCAGATACGCAGTATTTT.

This sequence joins TRBV4-2 and TRBJ2-1; D uncertain. Germline lookup yields CDR1 LGHNA and CDR2 YNFKEQ. This CDR3 contains 17 residues. V was cut by 1 base and J by 3 bases, with 16 bases left in between. The CDR3 DNA reads TGTGCCAGCAGCCAAGGGCCAAGTTCTCCTTTCTACAATGAGCAGTTCTTC. As protein: CASSQGPSSPFYNEQFF.

The gene calls are TRBV28 and TRBJ1-6; 9 bases match TRBD1. The germline V gene has CDR1 MDHEN and CDR2 SYDVKM. The V segment lost 4 bases and the J segment 10 bases; nucleotides outside the gene matches: 8. CDR3 size: 15 residues. In DNA form, the CDR3 reads TGTGCCAGCAGTTCTCCGGGACAGGGCAACTCACCCCTCCACTTT. Protein: CASSSPGQGNSPLHF.

The chain combines TRBV6-5 with TRBJ1-3, with D perhaps matching TRBD1 (5 bases). The V and J ends lost 5 bases and 5 bases respectively, with 13 bases between them. This CDR3 has 14 residues. Germline-derived CDR1 and CDR2 are MNHEY and SVGAGI. In nucleotides, the CDR3 is TGTGCCAGCAGTCCAGGGTTAATACGAAACACCATATATTTT. It codes for CASSPGLIRNTIYF.

This chain connects TRBV2 to TRBJ1-2, with D possibly matching TRBD1 (6 bases). Trimming removed 11 bases from V and 4 bases from J, with 17 bases in between. CDR1 is SNHLY and CDR2 is FYNNEI in the germline V gene. This CDR3 spans 13 amino acids. This CDR3 is CACNGQNAYGYTF. Written as DNA, the CDR3 is TGTGCCTGTAATGGACAGAATGCCTATGGCTACACCTTC.

The chain uses TRBV19 and TRBJ1-1; unclear D gene. This CDR3 spans 14 amino acids. V lost 3 bases to trimming and J lost 2 bases, with 10 bases between them. Germline lookup yields CDR1 LNHDA and CDR2 SQIVND (reference sequence). The CDR3 is CASSIQVFNTEAFF. CDR3 DNA sequence: TGTGCCAGTAGTATTCAGGTCTTCAACACTGAAGCTTTCTTT.

The chain joins TRBV7-2 to TRBJ2-7; no firm D call. Germline loops: CDR1 SGHTA, CDR2 FQGNSA. Between the trimmed V and J ends, which lost 4 bases and 7 bases, there was a span of 11 bases. The CDR3 runs 12 residues. CDR3 residues: CASSSPPGEQYF. The CDR3 DNA sequence: TGTGCCAGCAGCTCTCCCCCCGGGGAGCAGTACTTC. Together with reference TRBV7-2 and TRBJ2-7, the CDR3 gives the full variable domain: GAGVSQSPSNKVTEKGKDVELRCDPISGHTALYWYRQSLGQGLEFLIYFQGNSAPDKSGLPSDRFSAERTGGSVSTLTIQRTQQEDSAVYLCASSSPPGEQYFGPGTRLTVT.

Only one count was recorded for this clone. This rearrangement joins TRBV20-1 to TRBJ2-7; D may be TRBD1 (6 bases). Per the germline V gene, CDR1 is DFQATT and CDR2 is SNEGSKA (reference sequence). Trimming took 3 bases from V and 6 from J, leaving 6 bases between them. This CDR3 spans 10 amino acids. The CDR3 loop reads CSASRGEQYF. The CDR3 coding sequence is TGCAGTGCTAGCAGGGGCGAGCAGTACTTC.